This paragraph reports one TCR beta chain. TCRdb reprocessed the 5' RACE reads with MiXCR, giving one entry per CDR3 protein. The sample contains over 40,000 distinct CDR3 sequences, about 20% of which appear only once. Tregs were sorted as CD4+CD25+CD127-/low cells. Trimming left V 5 bases short and J 7 bases short, with 11 bases between. This CDR3 region has 13 residues. Germline values: CDR1 MDHEN, CDR2 SYDVKM. Sample: Tregs sorted from blood. The TCR sequence derives from a female donor with breast cancer. The J gene is TRBJ2-2, the V gene TRBV28, with D possibly TRBD1 on 5 matching bases. The CDR3 spells CASSTRVGGELFF. DNA for the CDR3: TGTGCCAGCAGTACCAGGGTTGGCGGGGAGCTGTTTTTT.